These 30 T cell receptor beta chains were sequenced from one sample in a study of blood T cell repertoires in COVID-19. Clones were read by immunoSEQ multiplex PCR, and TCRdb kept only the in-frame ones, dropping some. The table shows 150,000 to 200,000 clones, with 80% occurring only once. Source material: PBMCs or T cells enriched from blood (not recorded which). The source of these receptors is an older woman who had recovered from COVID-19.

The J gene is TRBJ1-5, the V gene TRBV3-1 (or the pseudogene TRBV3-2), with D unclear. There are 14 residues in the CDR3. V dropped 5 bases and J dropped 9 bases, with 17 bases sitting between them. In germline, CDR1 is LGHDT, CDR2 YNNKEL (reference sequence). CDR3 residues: CASSLLLNSSPQHF. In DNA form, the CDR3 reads TGTGCCAGCAGCTTATTATTAAACAGCTCGCCCCAGCATTTT.

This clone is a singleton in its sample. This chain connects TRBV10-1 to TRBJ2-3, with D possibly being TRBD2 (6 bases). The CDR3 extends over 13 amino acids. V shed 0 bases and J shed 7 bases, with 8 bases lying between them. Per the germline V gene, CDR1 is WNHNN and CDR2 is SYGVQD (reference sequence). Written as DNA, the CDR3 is TGCGCCAGCAGTGAGTCCCGGGGGAATACGCAGTATTTT. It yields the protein CASSESRGNTQYF.

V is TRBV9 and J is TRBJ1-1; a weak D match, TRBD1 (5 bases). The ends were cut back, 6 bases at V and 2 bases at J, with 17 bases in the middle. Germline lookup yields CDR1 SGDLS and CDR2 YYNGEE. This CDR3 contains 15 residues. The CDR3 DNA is TGTGCCAGCACCCCCCCCTGGGGGGGAAACACTGAAGCTTTCTTT. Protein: CASTPPWGGNTEAFF.

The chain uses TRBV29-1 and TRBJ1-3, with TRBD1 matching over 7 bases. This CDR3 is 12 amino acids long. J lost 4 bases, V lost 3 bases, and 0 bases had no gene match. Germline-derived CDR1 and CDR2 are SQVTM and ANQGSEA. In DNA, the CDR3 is TGCAGCGTTGACAGGGGGGGAAACACCATATATTTT. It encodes CSVDRGGNTIYF.

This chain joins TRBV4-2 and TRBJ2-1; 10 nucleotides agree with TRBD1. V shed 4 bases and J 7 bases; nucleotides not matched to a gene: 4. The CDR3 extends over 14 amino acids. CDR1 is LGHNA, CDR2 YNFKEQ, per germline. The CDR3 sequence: CASSPRTGGNEQFF. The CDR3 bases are TGTGCCAGCAGCCCTAGGACAGGGGGAAATGAGCAGTTCTTC.

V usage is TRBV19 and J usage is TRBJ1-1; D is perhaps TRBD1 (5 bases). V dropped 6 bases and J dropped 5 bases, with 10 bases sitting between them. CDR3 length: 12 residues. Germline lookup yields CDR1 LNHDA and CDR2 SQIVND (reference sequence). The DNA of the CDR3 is TGTGCCAGTAGCAAGCGGGGGACTGAAGCTTTCTTT. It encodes CASSKRGTEAFF.

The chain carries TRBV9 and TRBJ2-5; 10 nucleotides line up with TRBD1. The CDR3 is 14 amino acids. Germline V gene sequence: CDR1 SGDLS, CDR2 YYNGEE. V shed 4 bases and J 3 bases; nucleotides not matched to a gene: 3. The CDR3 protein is CASSLGQGEETQYF. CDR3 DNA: TGTGCCAGCAGCTTAGGACAGGGGGAAGAGACCCAGTACTTC.

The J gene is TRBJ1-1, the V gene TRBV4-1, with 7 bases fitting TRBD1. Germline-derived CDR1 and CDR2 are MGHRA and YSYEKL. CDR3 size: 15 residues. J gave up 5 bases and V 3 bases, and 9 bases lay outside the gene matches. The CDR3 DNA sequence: TGCGCCAGCAGCCAGCACGGCACAGGGGAAACTGAAGCTTTCTTT. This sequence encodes CASSQHGTGETEAFF.

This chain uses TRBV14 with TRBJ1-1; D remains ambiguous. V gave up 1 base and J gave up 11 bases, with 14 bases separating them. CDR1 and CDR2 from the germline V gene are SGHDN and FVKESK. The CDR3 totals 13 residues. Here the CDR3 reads CASSQAPGSRAFF. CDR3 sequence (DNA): TGTGCCAGCAGCCAAGCCCCGGGTTCGCGCGCTTTCTTT.

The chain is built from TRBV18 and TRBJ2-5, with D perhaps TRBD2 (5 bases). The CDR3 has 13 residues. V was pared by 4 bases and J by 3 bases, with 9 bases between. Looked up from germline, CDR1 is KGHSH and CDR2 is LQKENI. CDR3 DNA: TGTGCCAGCTCACGCGCGCGGGAAGAGACCCAGTACTTC. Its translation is CASSRAREETQYF. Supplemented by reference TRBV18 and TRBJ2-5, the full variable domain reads NAGVMQNPRHLVRRRGQEARLRCSPMKGHSHVYWYRQLPEEGLKFMVYLQKENIIDESGMPKERFSAEFPKEGPSILRIQQVVRGDSAAYFCASSRAREETQYFGPGTRLLVL.

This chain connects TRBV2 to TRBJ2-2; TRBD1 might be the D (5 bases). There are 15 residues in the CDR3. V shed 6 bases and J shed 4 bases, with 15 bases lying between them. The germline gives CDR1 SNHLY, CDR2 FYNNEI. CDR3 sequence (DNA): TGTGCCAGCAGGCGTAGCAGGGTCATCACCGGGGAGCTGTTTTTT. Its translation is CASRRSRVITGELFF.

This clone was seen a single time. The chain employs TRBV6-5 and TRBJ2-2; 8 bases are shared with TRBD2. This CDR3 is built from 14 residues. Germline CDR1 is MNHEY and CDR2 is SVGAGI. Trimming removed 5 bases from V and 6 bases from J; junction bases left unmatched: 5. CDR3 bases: TGTGCCAGCAGTAACGGACTAGCTTCCGGGGAGCTGTTTTTT. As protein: CASSNGLASGELFF.

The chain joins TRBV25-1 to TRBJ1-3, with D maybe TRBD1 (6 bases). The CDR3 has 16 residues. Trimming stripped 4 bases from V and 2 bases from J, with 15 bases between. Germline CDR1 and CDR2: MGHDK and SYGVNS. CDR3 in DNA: TGTGCCAGCAGTGGCGCCGAGGGGGTGGCTGGAAACACCATATATTTT. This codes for CASSGAEGVAGNTIYF.

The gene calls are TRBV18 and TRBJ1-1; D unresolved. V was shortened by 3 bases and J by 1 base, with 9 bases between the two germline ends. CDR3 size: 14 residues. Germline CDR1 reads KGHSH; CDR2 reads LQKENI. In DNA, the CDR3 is TGTGCCAGCTCACCGATGGGCAGGAACACTGAAGCTTTCTTT. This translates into CASSPMGRNTEAFF.

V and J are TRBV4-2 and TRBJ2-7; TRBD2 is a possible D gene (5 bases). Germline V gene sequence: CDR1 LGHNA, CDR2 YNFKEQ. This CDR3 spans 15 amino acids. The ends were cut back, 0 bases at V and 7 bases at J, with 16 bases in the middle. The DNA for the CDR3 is TGTGCCAGCAGCCAAGATCAAGGTCGGGGAGTTGAGCAGTACTTC. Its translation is CASSQDQGRGVEQYF.

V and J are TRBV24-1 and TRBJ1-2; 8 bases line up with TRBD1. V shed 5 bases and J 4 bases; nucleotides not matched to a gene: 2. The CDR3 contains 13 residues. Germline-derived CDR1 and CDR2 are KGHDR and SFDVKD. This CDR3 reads CATSAGTGYGYTF. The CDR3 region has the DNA TGTGCCACCAGTGCCGGGACAGGCTATGGCTACACCTTC.

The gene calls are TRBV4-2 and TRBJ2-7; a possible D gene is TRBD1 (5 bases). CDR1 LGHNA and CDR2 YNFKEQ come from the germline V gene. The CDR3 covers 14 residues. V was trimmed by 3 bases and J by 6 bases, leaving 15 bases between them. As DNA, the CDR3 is TGTGCCAGCAGCCAGCCTGGACAAGGGCCCGAGCAGTACTTC. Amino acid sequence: CASSQPGQGPEQYF.

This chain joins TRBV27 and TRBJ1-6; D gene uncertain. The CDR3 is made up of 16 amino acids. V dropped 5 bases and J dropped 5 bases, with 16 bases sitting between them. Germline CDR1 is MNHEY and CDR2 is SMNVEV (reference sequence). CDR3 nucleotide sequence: TGTGCCAGCAGTCCCCGTGGCGGGAGGCATAATTCACCCCTCCACTTT. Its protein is CASSPRGGRHNSPLHF.

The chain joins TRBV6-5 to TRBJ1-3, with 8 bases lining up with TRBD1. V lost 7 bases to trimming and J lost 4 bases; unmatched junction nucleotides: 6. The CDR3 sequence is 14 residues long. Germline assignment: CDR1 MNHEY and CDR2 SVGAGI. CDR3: CASIPRDRGNTIYF. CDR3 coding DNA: TGTGCCAGCATCCCTAGGGACAGGGGAAACACCATATATTTT.

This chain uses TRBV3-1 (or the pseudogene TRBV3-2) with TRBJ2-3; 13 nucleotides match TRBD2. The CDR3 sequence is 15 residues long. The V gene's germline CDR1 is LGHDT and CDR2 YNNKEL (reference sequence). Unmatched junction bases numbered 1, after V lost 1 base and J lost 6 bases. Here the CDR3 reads CASSQAGLAGDTQYF. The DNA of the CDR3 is TGTGCCAGCAGCCAAGCGGGACTAGCGGGGGATACGCAGTATTTT.

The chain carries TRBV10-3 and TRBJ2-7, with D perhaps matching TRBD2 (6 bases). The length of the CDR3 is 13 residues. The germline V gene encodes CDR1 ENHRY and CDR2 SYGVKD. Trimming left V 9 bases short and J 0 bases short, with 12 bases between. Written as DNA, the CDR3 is TGTGCCATGTCGGGGGTTAGCTCCTACGAGCAGTACTTC. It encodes CAMSGVSSYEQYF.

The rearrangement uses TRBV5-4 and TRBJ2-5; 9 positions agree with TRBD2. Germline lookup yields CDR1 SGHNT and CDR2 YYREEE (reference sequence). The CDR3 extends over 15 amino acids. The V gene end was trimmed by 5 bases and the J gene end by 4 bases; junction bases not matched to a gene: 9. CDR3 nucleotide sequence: TGTGCCAGCAGGGTACTGGCGGGGGGGGCAGAGACCCAGTACTTC. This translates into CASRVLAGGAETQYF.

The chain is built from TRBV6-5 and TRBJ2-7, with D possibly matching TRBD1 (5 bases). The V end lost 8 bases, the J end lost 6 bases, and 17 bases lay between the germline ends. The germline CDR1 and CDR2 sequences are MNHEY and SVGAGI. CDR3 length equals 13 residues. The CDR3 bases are TGTGCCAGCTCTCAGGGATTGAACAGCGAGCAGTACTTC. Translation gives CASSQGLNSEQYF.

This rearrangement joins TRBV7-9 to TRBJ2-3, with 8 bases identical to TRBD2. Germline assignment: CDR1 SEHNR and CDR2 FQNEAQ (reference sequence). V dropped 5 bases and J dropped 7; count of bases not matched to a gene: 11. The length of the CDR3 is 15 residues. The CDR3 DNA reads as TGTGCCAGCAGCGTCCCATCCGGGGGGGGATATACGCAGTATTTT. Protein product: CASSVPSGGGYTQYF.

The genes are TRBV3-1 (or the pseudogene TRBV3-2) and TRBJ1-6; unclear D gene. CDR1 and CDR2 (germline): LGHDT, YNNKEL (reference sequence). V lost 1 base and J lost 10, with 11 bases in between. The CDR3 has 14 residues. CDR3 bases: TGTGCCAGCAGCCAAGCTGAGAGAAAATCACCCCTCCACTTT. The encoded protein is CASSQAERKSPLHF.

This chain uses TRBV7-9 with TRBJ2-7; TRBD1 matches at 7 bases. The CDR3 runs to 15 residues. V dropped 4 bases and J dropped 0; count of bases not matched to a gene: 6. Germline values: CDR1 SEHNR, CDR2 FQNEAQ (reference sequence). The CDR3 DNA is TGTGCCAGCAGCTCGAAGGACAGGCCCTCCTACGAGCAGTACTTC. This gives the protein CASSSKDRPSYEQYF. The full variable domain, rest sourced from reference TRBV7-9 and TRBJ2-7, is DTGVSQNPRHKITKRGQNVTFRCDPISEHNRLYWYRQTLGQGPEFLTYFQNEAQLEKSRLLSDRFSAERPKGSFSTLEIQRTEQGDSAMYLCASSSKDRPSYEQYFGPGTRLTVT.

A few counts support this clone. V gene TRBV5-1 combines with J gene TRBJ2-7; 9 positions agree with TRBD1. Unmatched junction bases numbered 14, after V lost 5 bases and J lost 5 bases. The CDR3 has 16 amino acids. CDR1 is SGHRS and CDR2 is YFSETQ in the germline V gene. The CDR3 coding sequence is TGCGCCAGCAGAGGTCACAGGGGGCTTTTCTTCGACGAGCAGTACTTC. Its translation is CASRGHRGLFFDEQYF.

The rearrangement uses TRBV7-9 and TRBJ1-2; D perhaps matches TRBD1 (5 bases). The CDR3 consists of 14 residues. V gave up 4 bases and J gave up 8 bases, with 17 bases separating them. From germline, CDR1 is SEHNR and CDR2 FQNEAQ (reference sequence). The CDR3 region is CASSSRAGVMGYTF. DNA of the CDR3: TGTGCCAGCAGCTCCAGGGCAGGTGTAATGGGCTACACCTTC.

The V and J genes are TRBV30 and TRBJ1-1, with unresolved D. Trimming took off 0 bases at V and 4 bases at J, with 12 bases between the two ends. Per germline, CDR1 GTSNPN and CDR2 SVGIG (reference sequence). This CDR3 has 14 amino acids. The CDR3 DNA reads TGTGCCTGGAGTGTACCCAGTGTAACCACTGAAGCTTTCTTT. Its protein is CAWSVPSVTTEAFF.

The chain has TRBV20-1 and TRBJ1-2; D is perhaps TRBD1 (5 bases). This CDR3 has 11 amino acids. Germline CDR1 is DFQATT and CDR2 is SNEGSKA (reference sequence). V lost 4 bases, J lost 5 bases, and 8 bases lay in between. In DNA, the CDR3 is TGCAGTGCTACAGGGCTTTATGGCTACACCTTC. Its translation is CSATGLYGYTF.